The next 5 T cell receptor beta chains were all read from a single sample in a study of CD8+CD57+ T cells in acquired aplastic anemia. Profiling that covered TCR beta VDJ and CDR3 relied on genomic DNA as its template. MiXCR, run by TCRdb on the reads, gives a single entry per CDR3 protein. The data contain hundreds of thousands of distinct CDR3 sequences, around 30% of them seen just once; the ten biggest clones take up around 0.82%. Whoever was chosen for sequencing had shown CD8+CD57+ cell expansion by flow cytometry. The sequencing sample was made of sorted CD4+, CD8+, or CD8+CD57+ T cells (not recorded which) from PBMCs. The receptor set was obtained from a human donor with aplastic anemia.

The CDR3 bases are TGTGCCAGCAGCTTAGCTCTAGCGGGAGTCGGCAATGAGCAGTTCTTC. Its translation is CASSLALAGVGNEQFF. This chain links TRBV5-6 with TRBJ2-1, with 10 bases lining up with TRBD2. Germline CDR1 SGHDT, CDR2 YYEEEE. This CDR3 spans 16 amino acids. J lost 6 bases, V lost 2 bases, and 8 bases had no gene match.

As regards this clonotype: The CDR3 end shows no conserved phenylalanine or tryptophan, and so a read error is likely. The rearrangement links TRBV12-3 or TRBV12-4 to TRBJ1-2; D is ambiguous. V lost 1 base and J 4 bases, leaving 4 bases between the germline ends. The CDR3 has 12 amino acids. The DNA of the CDR3 is TGTGCCAGCAGTTTAGGGGTCTATGGCTACACCCTC. Translated: CASSLGVYGYTL.

This clonotype was seen at least ten times. The chain joins TRBV6-5 to TRBJ1-2; TRBD1 is a possible D gene (5 bases). Trimming stripped 4 bases from V and 0 bases from J, with 18 bases between. Germline V gives CDR1 MNHEY, CDR2 SVGAGI. CDR3 size: 17 residues. The CDR3: CASSSTEGGEANYGYTF. The DNA for the CDR3 is TGTGCCAGCAGTTCAACGGAGGGAGGGGAAGCTAACTATGGCTACACCTTC.

The chain joins TRBV13 to TRBJ1-1; 9 bases line up with TRBD1. The CDR3 spans 17 residues. V trimming: 5 bases; J trimming: 3 bases; junction bases outside the gene matches: 13. Germline CDR1 PRHDT, CDR2 FYEKMQ (reference sequence). The CDR3 coding sequence is TGTGCCAGCAGCCGGACAGGGGCGTGGGAGAGGGACACTGAAGCTTTCTTT. Its translation is CASSRTGAWERDTEAFF.

The chain recombines TRBV11-1 with TRBJ1-6; 7 bases are a match to TRBD1. Losses at the gene ends were 4 bases for V and 8 bases for J; bases not matched to a gene: 11. The germline V gene has CDR1 SGHAT and CDR2 FQDESV (reference sequence). The CDR3 consists of 16 residues. Here the CDR3 reads CASSSDRALWDSPLHF. CDR3 nucleotide sequence: TGTGCCAGCAGCTCCGACAGGGCCCTATGGGATTCACCCCTCCACTTT.